One and the same sample provided the 27 T cell receptor beta chains below, sequenced in a study of spatial heterogeneity in lung cancer. TCRdb reprocessed the 5' RACE reads with MiXCR, giving one entry per CDR3 protein. Found here are fewer than 2,000 distinct CDR3 sequences, more than 15% of them singletons; the top ten hold over 25%. As to time point: sample taken at primary tumor resection. Source: normal lung tissue next to the tumor, taken at surgery. The source of these receptors is a male donor with early-stage non-small cell lung cancer.

The CDR3 bases are TGTGCCAGCACCGAGTCGGATTCGTACGAGCAGTACTTC. Protein product: CASTESDSYEQYF. This chain joins TRBV2 and TRBJ2-7; D is unresolved. CDR3 size: 13 residues. V gave up 7 bases and J gave up 4 bases, with 14 bases separating them. Germline V gene lookup returns CDR1 SNHLY and CDR2 FYNNEI.

The chain recombines TRBV18 with TRBJ1-6, with unresolved D. With 6 bases removed from V and 7 bases from J, the gap between germline ends came to 10 bases. CDR1 is KGHSH, CDR2 LQKENI, per germline. The CDR3 sequence is 13 residues long. Here the CDR3 DNA reads TGTGCCAGCTCCCCTCGACAAAATTCACCCCTCCACTTT. The encoded protein is CASSPRQNSPLHF.

This clonotype is medium-sized within its sample. V is TRBV7-2 and J is TRBJ2-1; 10 bases match TRBD1. This CDR3 contains 16 residues. After removal of 4 bases from V and 7 bases from J, the junction contained 10 bases not matched to a gene. Germline V lookup: CDR1 SGHTA, CDR2 FQGNSA. As DNA, the CDR3 is TGTGCCAGCAGCTCAGACCGGGACAGGGGAGGTAATGAGCAGTTCTTC. Translation: CASSSDRDRGGNEQFF.

Sample share makes this clonotype medium-sized. This chain connects TRBV7-2 to TRBJ2-1; 9 nucleotides align to TRBD2. Looked up from germline, CDR1 is SGHTA and CDR2 is FQGNSA. CDR3 length: 14 amino acids. J gave up 7 bases and V 2 bases, and 3 bases lay outside the gene matches. As DNA, the CDR3 is TGTGCCAGCAGCTTAACTAGCGGGTGGAATGAGCAGTTCTTC. Its translation is CASSLTSGWNEQFF.

This clonotype was detected many times. V and J are TRBV2 and TRBJ2-7; the D is unclear. The CDR3 is made up of 11 amino acids. Germline-derived CDR1 and CDR2 are SNHLY and FYNNEI. The V end was cut by 3 bases, the J end by 0 bases, with 0 bases between. The CDR3 sequence is CASSDSYEQYF. The DNA of the CDR3 is TGTGCCAGCAGTGACTCCTACGAGCAGTACTTC.

By proportion, this clonotype is medium-sized. The rearrangement links TRBV5-1 to TRBJ2-3; the match to TRBD2 covers 10 bases. The V segment lost 0 bases and the J segment 0 bases; nucleotides outside the gene matches: 4. The CDR3 covers 17 residues. Looked up from germline, CDR1 is SGHRS and CDR2 is YFSETQ. CDR3 sequence (DNA): TGCGCCAGCAGCTTGGGGACTAGCGGACCTAGCACAGATACGCAGTATTTT. The encoded protein is CASSLGTSGPSTDTQYF.

This clonotype showed up many times. This may come from a read error, since a much larger clone is one base off. V is TRBV29-1 and J is TRBJ2-2; D might be TRBD1 or TRBD2, each matching 5 bases. The CDR3 spans 13 residues. CDR1 and CDR2 from the germline V gene are SQVTM and ANQGSEA. Here the CDR3 DNA reads TGCAGCGTTGAACAGGGATATACCGGGGAGCCGTTTTTT. Translating it yields CSVEQGYTGEPFF.

This clonotype is medium-sized. The chain employs TRBV10-3 and TRBJ2-2, with D hard to call. Germline CDR1 reads ENHRY; CDR2 reads SYGVKD. The CDR3 sequence is 15 residues long. Trimming took 5 bases from V and 7 from J, leaving 17 bases between them. The CDR3 sequence is CAISSLEVSIGELFF. CDR3 sequence (DNA): TGTGCCATCAGTTCCTTAGAAGTTAGTATCGGGGAGCTGTTTTTT.

Sample share makes this clonotype medium-sized (0.01 to 0.1%). The CDR3 DNA follows: TGTGCCAGTAGTATACCCGGGACTAGCGGTAACTACGAGCAGTACTTC. It codes for CASSIPGTSGNYEQYF. The chain links TRBV19 to TRBJ2-7, with 11 bases lining up with TRBD2. This CDR3 spans 16 amino acids. Germline values: CDR1 LNHDA, CDR2 SQIVND (reference sequence). Unmatched junction bases numbered 6, after V lost 2 bases and J lost 3 bases.

V is TRBV23-1 and J is TRBJ2-3; D is unclear. TRBV23-1 is flagged as an ORF with uncertain function. CDR3 length: 13 residues. With 1 base removed from V and 10 bases from J, the gap between germline ends came to 12 bases. The CDR3 spells CASSQFWSVPQYF. CDR3 coding DNA: TGCGCCAGCAGTCAATTTTGGTCGGTACCGCAGTATTTT.

In its sample, this clonotype ranks as medium-sized (0.01 to 0.1%). The chain has TRBV3-1 and TRBJ2-2; the match to TRBD2 covers 8 bases. The germline gives CDR1 LGHDT, CDR2 YNNKEL (reference sequence). The junction had 3 bases not matched to a gene; V was cut back by 2 bases and J by 7 bases. This CDR3 spans 14 amino acids. This chain's CDR3 is CASSQLTSGGELFF. The CDR3 DNA reads as TGTGCCAGCAGCCAACTTACTAGCGGCGGGGAGCTGTTTTTT.

In this sample, this clonotype turned up a few times. The chain carries TRBV6-5 and TRBJ2-1, with D possibly matching TRBD2 (5 bases). The CDR3 is 14 residues long. CDR1 and CDR2 (germline): MNHEY, SVGAGI. V shed 2 bases and J shed 10 bases, with 15 bases lying between them. The CDR3 nucleotides are TGTGCCAGCAGTTACCTTTCCGCCCGGGGAGAGCAGTTCTTC. Amino acids: CASSYLSARGEQFF.

This clonotype is medium-sized within its sample. This chain connects TRBV11-3 to TRBJ2-1; TRBD2 matches 7 bases. Looked up from germline, CDR1 is SGHNT and CDR2 is YENEEA. This CDR3 is 14 amino acids long. V shed 1 base, J shed 4 bases, and the junction held 1 base outside the gene matches. For the CDR3, the DNA is TGTGCCAGCAGCTTAGTGGGAGGGTACAATGAGCAGTTCTTC. This sequence encodes CASSLVGGYNEQFF.

This clonotype was recorded many times. The chain employs TRBV2 and TRBJ2-2; D perhaps matches TRBD1 (6 bases). Between the trimmed V and J ends, which lost 6 bases and 1 base, there was a span of 6 bases. Germline V gene sequence: CDR1 SNHLY, CDR2 FYNNEI. This CDR3 has 13 amino acids. The CDR3 nucleotides read TGTGCCAGCAGGGGACAGAACACCGGGGAGCTGTTTTTT. This translates into CASRGQNTGELFF.

The sample holds one count of this clonotype. The rearrangement joins TRBV18 to TRBJ2-3; no firm D call. Germline CDR1 reads KGHSH; CDR2 reads LQKENI. The CDR3 spans 12 residues. Trimming took off 6 bases at V and 3 bases at J, with 7 bases between the two ends. CDR3 DNA: TGTGCCAGCTCCCGGCGGACAGATACGCAGTATTTT. This codes for CASSRRTDTQYF.

The table lists this clonotype with many counts. The chain joins TRBV20-1 to TRBJ1-6; a weak D match, TRBD1 (6 bases). Looked up from germline, CDR1 is DFQATT and CDR2 is SNEGSKA (reference sequence). The CDR3 extends over 16 amino acids. Trimming cost V 3 bases and J 7 bases, with 19 bases left between them. CDR3 in amino acids: CSASVRGLNPNSPLHF. The CDR3 DNA sequence: TGCAGTGCTAGTGTTCGGGGGCTTAACCCCAATTCACCCCTCCACTTT.

This chain links TRBV2 with TRBJ2-6, with 8 bases matching TRBD1. V lost 7 bases and J lost 2; bases outside the gene matches: 16. The CDR3 is 19 amino acids. Germline V CDR1 and CDR2: SNHLY, FYNNEI. The CDR3: CASNDQLGTGRPGANVLTF. The CDR3, as DNA: TGTGCCAGCAATGATCAGTTGGGGACAGGCCGACCTGGGGCCAACGTCCTGACTTTC.

The gene calls are TRBV30 and TRBJ1-2; TRBD1 is a possible D gene (5 bases). CDR3 length equals 13 residues. V was shortened by 8 bases and J by 8 bases, with 21 bases between the two germline ends. Per the germline V gene, CDR1 is GTSNPN and CDR2 is SVGIG (reference sequence). As DNA, the CDR3 is TGTGCCGCCTCGTGGGGGGATTTGGGAGGCTACACCTTC. It yields the protein CAASWGDLGGYTF.

By proportion, this clonotype is medium-sized (0.01 to 0.1%). The chain carries TRBV28 and TRBJ2-4; D is ambiguous. The CDR3 runs to 13 residues. V lost 6 bases, J lost 0 bases, and 6 bases lay in between. Germline CDR1 and CDR2: MDHEN and SYDVKM. The CDR3, as DNA: TGTGCCAGCAGACAAATAGCCAAAAACATTCAGTACTTC. Translated, it gives CASRQIAKNIQYF.

This clonotype is large. V is TRBV5-1 and J is TRBJ1-1, with 7 bases identical to TRBD1. With 2 bases clipped from V and 4 bases from J, the junction kept 5 bases outside the gene matches. Germline V CDR1 and CDR2: SGHRS, YFSETQ. The CDR3 spans 14 residues. The CDR3 DNA reads TGCGCCAGCAGCTTCGGAGGGGGCGGCACTGAAGCTTTCTTT. The encoded protein is CASSFGGGGTEAFF.

By proportion, this clonotype is medium-sized. The chain has TRBV12-3 or TRBV12-4 and TRBJ2-2; 8 bases are a match to TRBD1. There are 15 residues in the CDR3. With V trimmed by 7 bases and J by 6 bases, 10 bases remained unmatched. As DNA, the CDR3 is TGTGCCAGCACCAAACGGACAGGGCGGTCCGGGGAGCTGTTTTTT. This sequence encodes CASTKRTGRSGELFF.

This clonotype is classed as medium-sized (0.01 to 0.1%). The chain has TRBV20-1 and TRBJ1-5, with 9 bases identical to TRBD1. With V trimmed by 1 base and J by 6 bases, 4 bases remained unmatched. The CDR3 length is 14 residues. From germline, CDR1 is DFQATT and CDR2 SNEGSKA (reference sequence). This CDR3 is CSARAGTGFQPQHF. Written as DNA, the CDR3 is TGCAGTGCTAGAGCGGGGACAGGGTTTCAGCCCCAGCATTTT.

By share, this clonotype counts as medium-sized. V gene TRBV28 combines with J gene TRBJ2-7; 10 positions agree with TRBD1. The ends lost 4 bases at V and 7 bases at J; junction bases unmatched: 10. Looked up from germline, CDR1 is MDHEN and CDR2 is SYDVKM. This CDR3 has 15 amino acids. The CDR3 DNA reads as TGTGCCAGCAGTTCCACCGGGACAGGGGTTTGGGAGCAGTACTTC. Translating gives CASSSTGTGVWEQYF.

The chain joins TRBV6-6 to TRBJ2-2; D not resolved. The CDR3 sequence is 16 residues long. Germline-derived CDR1 and CDR2 are MNHNY and SVGAGI (reference sequence). Trimming took 4 bases from V and 5 from J, leaving 17 bases between them. CDR3 bases: TGTGCCAGCAGTTCCGCCCAGGACCGGGCGACCGGGGAGCTGTTTTTT. It encodes CASSSAQDRATGELFF.

This clonotype occurred a few times. The J gene is TRBJ2-7, the V gene TRBV20-1; 14 bases align to TRBD2. Per germline, CDR1 DFQATT and CDR2 SNEGSKA (reference sequence). V gave up 5 bases and J gave up 7 bases; unmatched junction bases: 4. The CDR3 is made up of 13 amino acids. The CDR3 protein is CSAPTSGRGEQYF. The CDR3 DNA reads TGCAGTGCTCCGACTAGCGGGAGGGGGGAGCAGTACTTC.

The V gene is TRBV28, the J gene TRBJ2-7; D is perhaps TRBD2 (5 bases). The CDR3 totals 15 residues. Germline V lookup: CDR1 MDHEN, CDR2 SYDVKM. The ends were cut back, 2 bases at V and 2 bases at J, with 13 bases in the middle. The CDR3 reads CASSLGGADAYEQYF. The CDR3 DNA is TGTGCCAGCAGTTTAGGAGGAGCGGATGCCTACGAGCAGTACTTC.

This clonotype is deemed medium-sized. This rearrangement joins TRBV28 to TRBJ1-2; D gene unclear. Trimming took off 4 bases at V and 0 bases at J, with 9 bases between the two ends. The CDR3 runs to 14 residues. Per the germline V gene, CDR1 is MDHEN and CDR2 is SYDVKM. The CDR3 sequence: CASSSGPPNYGYTF. The CDR3 coding sequence is TGTGCCAGCAGTTCTGGGCCTCCTAACTATGGCTACACCTTC.